The clone carrying this T cell receptor beta chain occurred once. The entry originates in a study of blood T cell repertoires in COVID-19. At the level of the study: T cells, B-cell-depleted T cells, or PBMCs supplied cDNA or gDNA.

Assay: immunoSEQ multiplex PCR; the TCRdb copy retains only in-frame clones and omits some. The top ten clones hold roughly 22% of a sample with 100,000 or so clones, about four fifths of them seen once. V dropped 8 bases and J dropped 2 bases, with 6 bases sitting between them. CDR1 is LNHDA, CDR2 SQIVND, per germline (reference sequence). CDR3 size: 11 residues. The TCR sequence derives from a human donor in a cohort sampled during active COVID-19. Sequencing was carried out using peripheral blood. V gene TRBV19 combines with J gene TRBJ1-2; D gene unclear. The CDR3 region is CASLRNYGYTF. DNA of the CDR3: TGTGCCAGTCTGAGAAACTATGGCTACACCTTC. The full variable domain, completed using reference TRBV19 and TRBJ1-2, is DGGITQSPKYLFRKEGQNVTLSCEQNLNHDAMYWYRQDPGQGLRLIYYSQIVNDFQKGDIAEGYSVSREKKESFPLTVTSAQKNPTAFYLCASLRNYGYTFGSGTRLTVV.